The 8 T cell receptor beta chains in this list originate from one sample, sequenced in a study. TCRdb passed the 5' RACE reads through MiXCR, listing each CDR3 protein once. The repertoire has approximately 60,000 distinct CDR3 sequences, approximately 22% of them found once; the top ten carry 2.5% to 3%. The sample taken for sequencing was memory CD4+ T cells sorted from a lymph node. Subset here: memory CD4+ T cells, CD4+CD45RO+CD25-. These receptors were obtained from a female donor with breast cancer.

The chain couples TRBV6-1 to TRBJ2-3; 9 positions agree with TRBD2. With 8 bases clipped from V and 0 bases from J, the junction kept 3 bases outside the gene matches. This CDR3 comprises 14 residues. Germline lookup yields CDR1 MNHNS and CDR2 SASEGT. CDR3 amino acids: CASGLALSTDTQYF. CDR3 DNA sequence: TGTGCCAGCGGACTAGCGCTTAGCACAGATACGCAGTATTTT.

The V and J genes are TRBV5-1 and TRBJ1-4; D is unclear. The CDR3 length is 17 residues. CDR1 SGHRS and CDR2 YFSETQ come from the germline V gene. Deletions cut 2 bases from V and 6 bases from J, with 20 bases between. The CDR3 is CASSLNVMGRGDEKLFF. The CDR3 coding sequence is TGCGCCAGCAGCTTAAACGTCATGGGAAGAGGCGATGAAAAACTGTTTTTT.

This clonotype was recorded a few times. The CDR3 reads CATSSEARTEAFF. As DNA, the CDR3 is TGTGCCACCAGCAGTGAGGCGAGGACTGAAGCTTTCTTT. The chain carries TRBV15 and TRBJ1-1; D gene uncertain. The CDR3 is made up of 13 amino acids. V was pared by 3 bases and J by 5 bases, with 10 bases between. CDR1 LNHNV and CDR2 YYDKDF come from the germline V gene (reference sequence).

In its sample, this clonotype ranks as medium-sized (0.01 to 0.1%). V usage is TRBV5-1 and J usage is TRBJ2-2; D not resolved. V was shortened by 0 bases and J by 7 bases, with 13 bases between the two germline ends. Germline CDR1 SGHRS, CDR2 YFSETQ. CDR3 length: 15 residues. CDR3 nucleotides: TGCGCCAGCAGCTTGGACGTGTCGCGCGTCGGGGAGCTGTTTTTT. This sequence encodes CASSLDVSRVGELFF. Filled out from reference TRBV5-1 and TRBJ2-2, the complete variable domain reads KAGVTQTPRYLIKTRGQQVTLSCSPISGHRSVSWYQQTPGQGLQFLFEYFSETQRNKGNFPGRFSGRQFSNSRSEMNVSTLELGDSALYLCASSLDVSRVGELFFGEGSRLTVL.

This clonotype was picked up a small number of times. The J gene is TRBJ1-4, the V gene TRBV10-1, with D possibly being TRBD1 (5 bases). The CDR3 is 14 amino acids. Deletions cut 5 bases from V and 8 bases from J, with 15 bases between. Germline V gives CDR1 WNHNN, CDR2 SYGVQD (reference sequence). In DNA, the CDR3 is TGCGCCAGCAGTCCAGACCGGGACGGCGAAAAACTGTTTTTT. Protein product: CASSPDRDGEKLFF.

The J gene is TRBJ1-1, the V gene TRBV5-1; no clear D. CDR1 SGHRS and CDR2 YFSETQ come from the germline V gene. This CDR3 comprises 12 residues. V lost 5 bases to trimming and J lost 1 base, with 6 bases between them. The CDR3 is CASREENTEAFF. CDR3 in DNA: TGCGCCAGCAGGGAGGAGAACACTGAAGCTTTCTTT.

This clonotype was counted between two and nine times. V and J are TRBV6-1 and TRBJ1-1; perhaps TRBD1 as D (5 bases). CDR1 is MNHNS and CDR2 is SASEGT in the germline V gene. Trimming stripped 2 bases from V and 6 bases from J, with 19 bases between. There are 16 residues in the CDR3. The CDR3 loop is CASSERLSRAFAEAFF. CDR3 nucleotides: TGTGCCAGCAGTGAACGGTTGAGCAGGGCCTTCGCTGAAGCTTTCTTT.

This clonotype has just a few counts. CDR3: CASSYSEGGYTF. CDR3 sequence (DNA): TGTGCCAGCAGTTACTCAGAGGGAGGCTACACCTTC. The genes are TRBV6-5 and TRBJ1-2; D uncertain. Germline CDR1 reads MNHEY; CDR2 reads SVGAGI. Trimming took 0 bases from V and 8 from J, leaving 7 bases between them. This CDR3 contains 12 residues.